This T cell receptor beta chain was recovered during a study of T cell responses to AZD1222 COVID-19 vaccine. Assay used: immunoSEQ multiplex PCR; TCRdb lists only in-frame clones, some missing. The sample contains approximately 210,000 clones, approximately 94% of which appear only once. Regarding this clone: The antigen remains unidentified.

Notes on the study in general: Compared with day 0, the breadth and depth of the Spike-specific TCR repertoire rose significantly after two doses of AZD1222.

Germline V gene data show CDR1 as LGHNA and CDR2 as YSLEER. This CDR3 is 15 amino acids long. Between the trimmed V and J ends, which lost 0 bases and 2 bases, there was a span of 11 bases. Material: peripheral blood, obtained 28 days after the second dose of the MenACWY control vaccine. The V call is TRBV4-3, the J call TRBJ2-7; tentative D call: TRBD1 (5 bases). The sequence came from an adult who received the MenACWY meningococcal vaccine as a control. In DNA, the CDR3 is TGCGCCAGCAGCCAAGATTGGCCAGGGACCTACGAGCAGTACTTC. Protein product: CASSQDWPGTYEQYF.